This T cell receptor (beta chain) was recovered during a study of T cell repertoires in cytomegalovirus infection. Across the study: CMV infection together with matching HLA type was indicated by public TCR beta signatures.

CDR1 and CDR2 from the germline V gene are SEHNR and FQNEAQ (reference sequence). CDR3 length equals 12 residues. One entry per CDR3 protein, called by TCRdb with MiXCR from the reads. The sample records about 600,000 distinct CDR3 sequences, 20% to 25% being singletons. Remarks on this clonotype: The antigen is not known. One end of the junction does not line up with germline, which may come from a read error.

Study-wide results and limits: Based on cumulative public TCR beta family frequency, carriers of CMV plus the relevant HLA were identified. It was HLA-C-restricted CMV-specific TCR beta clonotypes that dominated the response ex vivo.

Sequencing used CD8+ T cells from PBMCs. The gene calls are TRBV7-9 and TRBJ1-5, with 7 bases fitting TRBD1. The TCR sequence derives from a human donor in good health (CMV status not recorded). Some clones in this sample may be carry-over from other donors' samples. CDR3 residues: CASSLAGQLQHF. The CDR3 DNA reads TGTGCCAGCAGCTTAGCGGGACAGCTCCAGCATTTT.